Sequencing of this TCR beta chain was carried out in a study of blood T cells in healthy people across ages. Alongside a J-beta primer mix, a sample-barcoded 5' primer served in a second PCR lasting about 7 to 11 cycles. One entry per CDR3 protein results from TCRdb running MiXCR on the 5' RACE reads. The sample contains 1.5 million to 2 million distinct CDR3 sequences, 28% of which appear only once. V lost 0 bases and J 2 bases, leaving 15 bases between the germline ends. The CDR3 contains 16 residues. Germline V gene lookup returns CDR1 SGHRS and CDR2 YFSETQ. This clonotype was found a few times. The chain carries TRBV5-1 and TRBJ2-7; no reliable D call. The specimen sequenced was blood. This sequence was found in a woman in her twenties or thirties in good health. The CDR3 DNA is TGCGCCAGCAGCTTGGAAGGCAGGAACGCTGCCTACGAGCAGTACTTC. It translates to CASSLEGRNAAYEQYF. The variable domain in full, with the rest retrieved from reference TRBV5-1 and TRBJ2-7, is KAGVTQTPRYLIKTRGQQVTLSCSPISGHRSVSWYQQTPGQGLQFLFEYFSETQRNKGNFPGRFSGRQFSNSRSEMNVSTLELGDSALYLCASSLEGRNAAYEQYFGPGTRLTVT.